The 4 T cell receptor beta chains in this list originate from one sample, sequenced in a study of control samples from healthy donors and cancer patients. TCRdb's table, derived via immunoSEQ multiplex PCR, lists solely in-frame clones and lacks some. This sample has about 230,000 clones, with approximately 80% found just once. Sequenced sample: PBMCs. These receptor sequences come from a woman aged 60-75 years with lung cancer.

The rearrangement links TRBV2 to TRBJ2-7; 8 positions match TRBD1. The CDR3 spans 15 residues. In germline, CDR1 is SNHLY, CDR2 FYNNEI. V shed 4 bases and J 1 base; nucleotides not matched to a gene: 6. CDR3 DNA sequence: TGTGCCAGCAGTGGAGAGCAGGGGGCTTCCTACGAGCAGTACTTC. Amino acid sequence: CASSGEQGASYEQYF.

The V call is TRBV5-5, the J call TRBJ2-2; tentatively, D is TRBD1 (5 bases). Between the trimmed V and J ends, which lost 1 base and 13 bases, there was a span of 11 bases. The germline V gene encodes CDR1 SGHKS and CDR2 YYEKEE (reference sequence). The CDR3 has 12 amino acids. The chain's CDR3 is CASSLTAGSLFF. Here the CDR3 DNA reads TGTGCCAGCAGCTTGACGGCAGGGTCGCTGTTTTTT.

The chain is built from TRBV29-1 and TRBJ2-5; 9 bases are shared with TRBD2. Germline lookup yields CDR1 SQVTM and CDR2 ANQGSEA. The junction had 4 bases not matched to a gene; V was cut back by 3 bases and J by 5 bases. This CDR3 has 13 residues. This CDR3 reads CSVEASGDETQYF. CDR3 nucleotide sequence: TGCAGCGTTGAGGCTAGCGGGGACGAGACCCAGTACTTC.

The chain carries TRBV27 and TRBJ1-2; D not resolved. With 3 bases removed from V and 6 bases from J, the gap between germline ends came to 11 bases. The CDR3 totals 13 residues. Germline values: CDR1 MNHEY, CDR2 SMNVEV (reference sequence). The CDR3 coding sequence is TGTGCCAGCAGTTTTAGGGCAGGAGATGGCTACACCTTC. Translated: CASSFRAGDGYTF.